The present TCR beta chain was sequenced within a study of cytomegalovirus exposure and HLA in healthy donors. The study's findings and limits: According to reports, the classifier identified cytomegalovirus status with high specificity and sensitivity. Later analysis reportedly placed an Asian-associated ancestry cluster below the roughly 690-donor mean in N-insertions.

Primers for the PCR totalled 60 Vbeta and 13 Jbeta. The protocol was immunoSEQ multiplex PCR, while the TCRdb copy is restricted to in-frame clones and leaves out a portion. The data hold 150,000 to 200,000 clones, with 82% observed a single time. From germline, CDR1 is MNHEY and CDR2 SMNVEV (reference sequence). This CDR3 has 14 residues. The junction had 3 bases not matched to a gene; V was cut back by 2 bases and J by 6 bases. Concerning this clone itself: Its antigen is not known.

The sequencing input was PBMCs. The V gene is TRBV27, the J gene TRBJ2-2; 7 bases align to TRBD2. The sequence derives from a girl between 2 and 10 years old in good health and CMV-seropositive. The CDR3 reads CASSLERGAGELFF. The CDR3 DNA sequence: TGTGCCAGCAGTTTAGAGCGGGGCGCCGGGGAGCTGTTTTTT.